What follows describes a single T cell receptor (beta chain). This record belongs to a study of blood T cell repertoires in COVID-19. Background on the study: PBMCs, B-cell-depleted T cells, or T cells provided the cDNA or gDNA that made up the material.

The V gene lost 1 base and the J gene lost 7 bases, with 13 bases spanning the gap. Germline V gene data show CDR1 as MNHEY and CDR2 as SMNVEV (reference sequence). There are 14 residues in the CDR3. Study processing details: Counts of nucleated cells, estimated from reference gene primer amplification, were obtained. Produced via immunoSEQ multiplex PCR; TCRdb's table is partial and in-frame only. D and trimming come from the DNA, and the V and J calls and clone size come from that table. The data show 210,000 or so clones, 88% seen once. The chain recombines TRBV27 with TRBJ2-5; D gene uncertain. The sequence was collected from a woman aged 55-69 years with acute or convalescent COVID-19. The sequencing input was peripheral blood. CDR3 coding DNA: TGTGCCAGCAGTTTATACAGAAAACCAGGGACCCAGTACTTC. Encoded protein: CASSLYRKPGTQYF.